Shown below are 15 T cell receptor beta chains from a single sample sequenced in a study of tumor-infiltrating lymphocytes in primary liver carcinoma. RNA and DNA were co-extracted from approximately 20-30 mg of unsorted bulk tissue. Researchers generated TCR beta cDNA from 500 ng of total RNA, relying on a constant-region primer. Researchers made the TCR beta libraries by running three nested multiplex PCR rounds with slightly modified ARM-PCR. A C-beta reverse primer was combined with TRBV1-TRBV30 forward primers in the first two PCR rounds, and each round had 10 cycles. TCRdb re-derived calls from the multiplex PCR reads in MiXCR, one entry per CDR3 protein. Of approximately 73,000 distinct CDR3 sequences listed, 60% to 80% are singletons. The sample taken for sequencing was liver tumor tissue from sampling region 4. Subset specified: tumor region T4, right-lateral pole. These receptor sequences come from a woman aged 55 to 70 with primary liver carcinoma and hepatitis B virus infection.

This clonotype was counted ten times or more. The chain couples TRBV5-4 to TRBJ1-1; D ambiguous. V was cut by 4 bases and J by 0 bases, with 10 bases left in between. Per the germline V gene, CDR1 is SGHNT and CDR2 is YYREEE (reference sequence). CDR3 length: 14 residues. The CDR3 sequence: CASSRSAVNTEAFF. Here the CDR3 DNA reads TGTGCCAGCAGCCGGTCAGCCGTGAACACTGAAGCTTTCTTT.

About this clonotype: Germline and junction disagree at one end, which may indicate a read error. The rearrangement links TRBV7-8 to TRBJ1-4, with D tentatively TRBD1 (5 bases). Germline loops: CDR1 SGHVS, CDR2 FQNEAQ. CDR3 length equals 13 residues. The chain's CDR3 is CVSSLGLGEKLFF. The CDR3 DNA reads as TGTGTCAGCAGCTTGGGATTGGGGGAAAAGCTGTTTTTT.

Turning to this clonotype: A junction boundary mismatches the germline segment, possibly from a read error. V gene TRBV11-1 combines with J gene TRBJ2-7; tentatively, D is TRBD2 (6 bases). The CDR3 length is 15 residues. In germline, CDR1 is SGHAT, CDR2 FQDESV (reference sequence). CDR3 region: CASSPRTAGLRDQYF. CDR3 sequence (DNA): TGCGCCAGCAGCCCTCGAACAGCAGGACTACGCGACCAGTACTTC.

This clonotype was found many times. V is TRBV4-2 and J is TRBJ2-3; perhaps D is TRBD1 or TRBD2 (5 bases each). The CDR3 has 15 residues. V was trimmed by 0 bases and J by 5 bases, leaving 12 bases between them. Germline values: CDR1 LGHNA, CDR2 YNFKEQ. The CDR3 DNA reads TGTGCCAGCAGCCAAGATCCTATGGGGGTAGATACGCAGTATTTT. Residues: CASSQDPMGVDTQYF.

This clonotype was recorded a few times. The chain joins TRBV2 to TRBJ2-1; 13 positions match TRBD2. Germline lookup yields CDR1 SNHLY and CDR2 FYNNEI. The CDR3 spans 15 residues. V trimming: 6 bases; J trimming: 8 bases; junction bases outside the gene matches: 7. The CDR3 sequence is CASSERTSGSDEQFF. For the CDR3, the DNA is TGTGCCAGCAGCGAAAGGACTAGCGGGAGCGATGAGCAGTTCTTC.

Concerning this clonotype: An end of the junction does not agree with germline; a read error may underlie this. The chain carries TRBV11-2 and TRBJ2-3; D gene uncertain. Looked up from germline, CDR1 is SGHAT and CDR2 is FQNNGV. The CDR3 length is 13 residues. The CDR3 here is CANSLDRGDAQYF. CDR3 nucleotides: TGTGCCAACAGTTTAGATCGAGGAGATGCGCAGTATTTT. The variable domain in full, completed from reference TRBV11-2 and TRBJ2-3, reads EAGVAQSPRYKIIEKRQSVAFWCNPISGHATLYWYQQILGQGPKLLIQFQNNGVVDDSQLPKDRFSAERLKGVDSTLKIQPAKLEDSAVYLCANSLDRGDAQYFGPGTRLTVL.

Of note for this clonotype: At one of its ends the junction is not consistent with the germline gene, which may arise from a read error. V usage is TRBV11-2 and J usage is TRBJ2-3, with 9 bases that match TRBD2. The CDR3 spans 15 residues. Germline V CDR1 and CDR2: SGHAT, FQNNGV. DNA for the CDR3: TGTACCAGCAGCGATAGCGGGAGATTTACAGATACGCAGTATTTT. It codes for CTSSDSGRFTDTQYF.

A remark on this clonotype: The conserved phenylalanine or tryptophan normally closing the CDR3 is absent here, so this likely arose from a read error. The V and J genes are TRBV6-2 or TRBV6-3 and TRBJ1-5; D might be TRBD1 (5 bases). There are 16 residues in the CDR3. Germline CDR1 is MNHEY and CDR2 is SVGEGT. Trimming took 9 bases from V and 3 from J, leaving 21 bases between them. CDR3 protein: CASSPSRGRNNQPQHL. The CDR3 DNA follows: TGTGCCAGTAGCCCAAGTAGGGGAAGGAACAATCAGCCCCAGCATCTT.

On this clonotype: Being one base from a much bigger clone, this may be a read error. The CDR3 is CASSLVSGRAGTNVLTF. The CDR3 bases are TGTGCCAGCAGTTTGGTTAGCGGGAGGGCTGGGACCAACGTCCTGACTTTC. The rearrangement joins TRBV28 to TRBJ2-6; TRBD2 aligns across 11 bases. The germline CDR1 and CDR2 sequences are MDHEN and SYDVKM. This CDR3 spans 17 amino acids.

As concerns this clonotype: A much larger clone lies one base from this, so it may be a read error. CDR3 coding DNA: TGTGCCTGGAGTGCAGGACTAGCGGGAGCGGGTGATGAGCAGCTCTTC. Translation gives CAWSAGLAGAGDEQLF. The chain combines TRBV30 with TRBJ2-1; 13 nucleotides agree with TRBD2. CDR3 length: 16 residues. Germline V gene data show CDR1 as GTSNPN and CDR2 as SVGIG (reference sequence).

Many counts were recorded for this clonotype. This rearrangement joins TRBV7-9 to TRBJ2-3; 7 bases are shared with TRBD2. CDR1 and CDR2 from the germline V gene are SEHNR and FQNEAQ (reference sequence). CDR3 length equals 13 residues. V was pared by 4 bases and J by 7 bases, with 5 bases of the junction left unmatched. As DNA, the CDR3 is TGTGCCAGCAGCTCCACTAGCGTAAATACGCAGTATTTT. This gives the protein CASSSTSVNTQYF. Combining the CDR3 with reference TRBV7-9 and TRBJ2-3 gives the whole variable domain DTGVSQNPRHKITKRGQNVTFRCDPISEHNRLYWYRQTLGQGPEFLTYFQNEAQLEKSRLLSDRFSAERPKGSFSTLEIQRTEQGDSAMYLCASSSTSVNTQYFGPGTRLTVL.

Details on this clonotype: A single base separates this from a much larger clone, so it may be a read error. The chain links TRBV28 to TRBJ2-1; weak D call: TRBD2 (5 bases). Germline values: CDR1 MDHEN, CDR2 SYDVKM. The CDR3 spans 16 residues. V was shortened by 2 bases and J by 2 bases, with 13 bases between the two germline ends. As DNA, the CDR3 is TGTGCCAGCAGTTTAGGGAGCGAGAGCCCCTACAATGAGCAGTTCTTC. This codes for CASSLGSESPYNEQFF.

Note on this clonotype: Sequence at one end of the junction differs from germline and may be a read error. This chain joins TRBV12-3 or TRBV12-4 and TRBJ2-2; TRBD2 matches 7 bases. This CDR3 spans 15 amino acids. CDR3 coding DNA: TGTGCCAACAGTTCTGGACTAGTGGTCACCGGGGAGCTGTTTTTT. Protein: CANSSGLVVTGELFF.

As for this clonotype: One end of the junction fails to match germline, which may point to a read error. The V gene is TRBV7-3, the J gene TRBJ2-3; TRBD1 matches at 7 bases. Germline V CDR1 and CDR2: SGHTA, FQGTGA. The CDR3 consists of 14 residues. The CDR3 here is CASSPDRATDMQYF. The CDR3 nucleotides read TGTGCCAGCAGCCCAGACAGGGCCACAGATATGCAGTATTTT.

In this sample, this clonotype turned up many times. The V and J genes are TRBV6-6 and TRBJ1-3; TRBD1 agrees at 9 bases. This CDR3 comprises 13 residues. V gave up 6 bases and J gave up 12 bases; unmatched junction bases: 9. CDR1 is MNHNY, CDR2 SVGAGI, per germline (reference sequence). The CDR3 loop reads CASSGGTGKNIYF. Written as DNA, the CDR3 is TGTGCCAGCAGCGGAGGGACAGGGAAAAACATATATTTT.